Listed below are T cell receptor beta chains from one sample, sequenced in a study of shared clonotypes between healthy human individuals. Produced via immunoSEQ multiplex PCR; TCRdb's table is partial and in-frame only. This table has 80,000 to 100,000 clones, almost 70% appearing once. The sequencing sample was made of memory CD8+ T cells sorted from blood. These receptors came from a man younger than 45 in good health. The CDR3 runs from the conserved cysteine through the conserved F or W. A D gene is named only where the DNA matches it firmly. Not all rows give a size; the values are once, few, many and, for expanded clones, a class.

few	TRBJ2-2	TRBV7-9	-	TGTGCCCGCGGAGCGGTGGAGAATACTAGACGGTGGGAGCTGTTTTTT	CARGAVENTRRWELFF
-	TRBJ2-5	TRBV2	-	TGTGCCAGCAGGGGGAGCGGCCAAGAGACCCAGTACTTC	CASRGSGQETQYF
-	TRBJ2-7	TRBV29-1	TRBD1	TGCAGCGTTGCCGACAGGGGGATGACTTACGAGCAGTACTTC	CSVADRGMTYEQYF
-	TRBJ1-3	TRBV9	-	TGTGCCAGCAGCGTAGAAGCGCGGAATTTTGGAAACACCATATATTTT	CASSVEARNFGNTIYF
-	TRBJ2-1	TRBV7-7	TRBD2	TGTGCCACCTCGGTGCTAGCGGAGCCTTACAATGAGCAGTTCTTC	CATSVLAEPYNEQFF
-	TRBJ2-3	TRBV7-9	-	TGTGCCAGCAGTCCCGGGACTTCCACAGATACGCAGTATTTT	CASSPGTSTDTQYF
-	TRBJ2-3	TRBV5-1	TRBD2	TGCGCCAGCAGCTTGGGGCTAGCGGGCCCCTCTAGCACAGATACGCAGTATTTT	CASSLGLAGPSSTDTQYF
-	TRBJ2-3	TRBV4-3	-	TGCGCCAGCAGCGGGCCTGGCACAGATACGCAGTATTTT	CASSGPGTDTQYF
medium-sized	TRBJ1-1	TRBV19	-	TGTGGTTCGGGTGGGGGGTCCACTGAAGCTTTCTTT	CGSGGGSTEAFF
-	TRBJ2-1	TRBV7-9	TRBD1	TGTGCCAGCAGCTTAAAAGGGACAGGGAGCTACAATGAGCAGTTCTTC	CASSLKGTGSYNEQFF
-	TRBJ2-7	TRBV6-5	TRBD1	TGTGCCAGCGGGGGACAGACGAGCTCCTACGAGCAGTACTTC	CASGGQTSSYEQYF
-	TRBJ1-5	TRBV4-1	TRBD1	TGCGCCAGCAGCCGACAGGGAATAGTCGTAAGCAATCAGCCCCAGCATTTT	CASSRQGIVVSNQPQHF
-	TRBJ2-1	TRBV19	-	TGTGCCAGTACTACCGGGACTCAGAGGAATGAGCAGTTCTTC	CASTTGTQRNEQFF
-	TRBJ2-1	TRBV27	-	TGTGCCAGCAGTTCCCATCGGGGGTGGGTGGACAATGAGCAGTTCTTC	CASSSHRGWVDNEQFF
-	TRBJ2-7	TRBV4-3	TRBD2	TGCGCCAGCAGCCAAGATACTAGCGCCTCCTACGAGCAGTACTTC	CASSQDTSASYEQYF
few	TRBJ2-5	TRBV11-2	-	TGTGCCAGCAGCTTAGATCGGGAGACCCAGTACTTC	CASSLDRETQYF
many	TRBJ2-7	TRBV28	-	TGTGCCAGCAGTTTAGCTAGTCCCGAGCAGTACTTC	CASSLASPEQYF
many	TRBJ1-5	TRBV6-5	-	TGTGCCAGCAGCCCCGGGGGGGCAAGTCAGCCCCAGCATTTT	CASSPGGASQPQHF
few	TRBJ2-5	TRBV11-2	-	TGTGCCAGCAGCTTAAGGGGCGGGGCCGAGGGGACCCAGTACTTC	CASSLRGGAEGTQYF
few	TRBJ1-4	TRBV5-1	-	TGCGCCAGCAGCCGCGAAAGCGACAGCAGGACTGAAGAACTGTTTTTT	CASSRESDSRTEELFF